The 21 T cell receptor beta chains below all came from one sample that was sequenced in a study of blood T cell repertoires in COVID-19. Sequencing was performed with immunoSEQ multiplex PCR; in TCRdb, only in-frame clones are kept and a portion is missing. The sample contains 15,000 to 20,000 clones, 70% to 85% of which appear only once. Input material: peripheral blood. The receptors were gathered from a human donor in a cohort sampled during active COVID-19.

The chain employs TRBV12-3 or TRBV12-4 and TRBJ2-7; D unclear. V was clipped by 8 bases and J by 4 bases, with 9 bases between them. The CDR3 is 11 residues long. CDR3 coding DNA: TGTGCCAGCGCAGTGACATACGAGCAGTACTTC. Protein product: CASAVTYEQYF.

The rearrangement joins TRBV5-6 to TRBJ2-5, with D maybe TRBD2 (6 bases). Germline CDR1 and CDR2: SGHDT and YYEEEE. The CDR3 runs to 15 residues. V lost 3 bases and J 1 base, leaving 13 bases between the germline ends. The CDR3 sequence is CASSWAGGAQETQYF. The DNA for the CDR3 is TGTGCCAGCAGCTGGGCGGGCGGGGCCCAAGAGACCCAGTACTTC. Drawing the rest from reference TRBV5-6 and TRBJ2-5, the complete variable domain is DAGVTQSPTHLIKTRGQQVTLRCSPKSGHDTVSWYQQALGQGPQFIFQYYEEEERQRGNFPDRFSGHQFPNYSSELNVNALLLGDSALYLCASSWAGGAQETQYFGPGTRLLVL.

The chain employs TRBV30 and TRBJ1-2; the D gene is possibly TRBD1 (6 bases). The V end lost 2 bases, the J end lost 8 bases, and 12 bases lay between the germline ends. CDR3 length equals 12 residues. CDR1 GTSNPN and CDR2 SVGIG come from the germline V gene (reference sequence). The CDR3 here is CAWSTGSEGYTF. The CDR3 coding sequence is TGTGCCTGGAGTACAGGGTCTGAGGGCTACACCTTC.

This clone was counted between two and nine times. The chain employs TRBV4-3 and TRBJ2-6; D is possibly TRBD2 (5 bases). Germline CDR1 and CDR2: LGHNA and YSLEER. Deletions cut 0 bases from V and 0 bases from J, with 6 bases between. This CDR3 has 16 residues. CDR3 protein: CASSQDSASGANVLTF. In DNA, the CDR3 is TGCGCCAGCAGCCAAGATAGCGCCTCTGGGGCCAACGTCCTGACTTTC.

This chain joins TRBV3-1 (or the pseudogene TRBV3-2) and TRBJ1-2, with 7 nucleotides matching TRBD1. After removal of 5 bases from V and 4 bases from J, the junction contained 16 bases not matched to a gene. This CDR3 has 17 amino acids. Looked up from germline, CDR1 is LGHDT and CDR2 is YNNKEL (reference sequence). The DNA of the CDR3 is TGTGCCAGCAGCGCGACAGGGAGGCGCGACATCCTCTATGGCTACACCTTC. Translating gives CASSATGRRDILYGYTF.

CDR3 loop: CASSSSVLRGTNEKLFF. In DNA form, the CDR3 reads TGTGCCAGCAGCTCCAGCGTACTGCGGGGAACTAATGAAAAACTGTTTTTT. The V and J genes are TRBV7-9 and TRBJ1-4, with D unclear. The CDR3 consists of 17 residues. The germline CDR1 and CDR2 sequences are SEHNR and FQNEAQ (reference sequence). Trimming took off 4 bases at V and 1 base at J, with 16 bases between the two ends.

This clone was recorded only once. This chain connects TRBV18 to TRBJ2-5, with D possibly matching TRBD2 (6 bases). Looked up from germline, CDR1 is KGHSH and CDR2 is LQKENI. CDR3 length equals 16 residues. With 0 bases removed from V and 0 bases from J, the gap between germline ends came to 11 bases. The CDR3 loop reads CASSPPSRGYQETQYF. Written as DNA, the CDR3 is TGTGCCAGCTCACCACCGTCGCGGGGCTACCAAGAGACCCAGTACTTC.

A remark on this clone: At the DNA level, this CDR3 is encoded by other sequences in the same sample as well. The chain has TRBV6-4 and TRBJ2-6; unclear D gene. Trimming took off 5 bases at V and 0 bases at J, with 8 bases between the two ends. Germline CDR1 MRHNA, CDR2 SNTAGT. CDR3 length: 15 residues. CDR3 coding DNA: TGTGCCAGCAGTACAGAAAGCTCTGGGGCCAACGTCCTGACTTTC. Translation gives CASSTESSGANVLTF.

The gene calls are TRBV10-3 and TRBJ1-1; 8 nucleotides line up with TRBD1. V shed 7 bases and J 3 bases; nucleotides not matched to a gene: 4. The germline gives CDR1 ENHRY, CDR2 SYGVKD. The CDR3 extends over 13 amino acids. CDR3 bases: TGTGCCATCATGAAGGACAGGGACACTGAAGCTTTCTTT. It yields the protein CAIMKDRDTEAFF.

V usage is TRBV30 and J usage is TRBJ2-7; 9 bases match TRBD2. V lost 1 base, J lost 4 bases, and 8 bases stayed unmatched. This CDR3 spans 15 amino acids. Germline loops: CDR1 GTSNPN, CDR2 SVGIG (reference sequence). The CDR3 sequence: CAWSGVAGALYEQYF. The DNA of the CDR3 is TGTGCCTGGAGTGGGGTAGCGGGGGCCTTGTACGAGCAGTACTTC.

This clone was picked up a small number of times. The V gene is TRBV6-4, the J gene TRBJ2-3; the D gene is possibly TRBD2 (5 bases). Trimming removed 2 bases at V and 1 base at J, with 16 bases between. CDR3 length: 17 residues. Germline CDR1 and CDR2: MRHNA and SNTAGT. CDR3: CASSDGAGERGTDTQYF. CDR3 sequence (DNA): TGTGCCAGCAGTGACGGAGCCGGGGAACGAGGCACAGATACGCAGTATTTT.

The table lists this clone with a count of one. CDR3 protein: CASSDPGIVGELFF. Here the CDR3 DNA reads TGTGCCAGCAGTGACCCCGGGATAGTCGGGGAGCTGTTTTTT. The rearrangement joins TRBV25-1 to TRBJ2-2; the D gene is possibly TRBD2 (5 bases). Trimming shortened V by 3 bases and J by 7 bases, and 12 bases separated the two germline ends. The germline V gene has CDR1 MGHDK and CDR2 SYGVNS. The CDR3 length is 14 residues.

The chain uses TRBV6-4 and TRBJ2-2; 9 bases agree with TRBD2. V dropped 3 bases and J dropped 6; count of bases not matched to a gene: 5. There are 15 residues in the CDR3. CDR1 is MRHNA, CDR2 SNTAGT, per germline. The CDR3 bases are TGTGCCAGCAGTGATCGGGTAGCGGGAGCCGGGGAGCTGTTTTTT. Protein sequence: CASSDRVAGAGELFF.

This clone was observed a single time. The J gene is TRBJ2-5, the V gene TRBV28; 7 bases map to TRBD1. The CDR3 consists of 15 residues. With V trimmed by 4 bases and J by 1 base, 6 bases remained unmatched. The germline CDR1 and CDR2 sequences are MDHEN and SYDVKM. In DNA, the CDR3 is TGTGCCAGCAGTTCTCCAAACAGGGGCCAAGAGACCCAGTACTTC. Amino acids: CASSSPNRGQETQYF.

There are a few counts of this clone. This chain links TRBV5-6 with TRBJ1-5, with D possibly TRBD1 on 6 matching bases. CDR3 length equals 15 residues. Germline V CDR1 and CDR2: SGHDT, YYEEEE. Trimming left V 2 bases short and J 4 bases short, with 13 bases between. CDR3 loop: CASSLRFQGNQPQHF. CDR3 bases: TGTGCCAGCAGCTTACGGTTTCAGGGGAATCAGCCCCAGCATTTT.

The CDR3 nucleotides read TGCGCCAGCAGTCAGTCAACAGGGTTCGCCCTACAAGGCTACACCTTC. Protein: CASSQSTGFALQGYTF. The chain joins TRBV23-1 to TRBJ1-2; D might be TRBD1 (6 bases). TRBV23-1 is labeled an ORF, and its function is uncertain. V was trimmed by 3 bases and J by 8 bases, leaving 22 bases between them. The CDR3 has 16 residues.

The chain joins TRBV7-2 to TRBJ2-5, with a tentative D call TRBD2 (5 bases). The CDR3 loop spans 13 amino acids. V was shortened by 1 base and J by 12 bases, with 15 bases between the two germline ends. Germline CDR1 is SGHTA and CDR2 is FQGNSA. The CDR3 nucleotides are TGTGCCAGCAGCTTAGTGGACTCCGGGTCGGAGTACTTC. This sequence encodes CASSLVDSGSEYF.

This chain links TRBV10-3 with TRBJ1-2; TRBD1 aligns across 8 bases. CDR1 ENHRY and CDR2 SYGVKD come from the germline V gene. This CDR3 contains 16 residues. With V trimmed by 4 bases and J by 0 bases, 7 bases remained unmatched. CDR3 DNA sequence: TGTGCCATCAGTGCCACAGGGGGTGACTCTAACTATGGCTACACCTTC. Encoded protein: CAISATGGDSNYGYTF.

The CDR3 loop is CATSDRASQPQHF. The CDR3 DNA sequence: TGTGCCACCTCAGACAGGGCTAGTCAGCCCCAGCATTTT. The V gene is TRBV19, the J gene TRBJ1-5; 7 nucleotides line up with TRBD1. V gave up 10 bases and J gave up 6 bases; unmatched junction bases: 9. Germline V gene sequence: CDR1 LNHDA, CDR2 SQIVND (reference sequence). CDR3 length: 13 amino acids.

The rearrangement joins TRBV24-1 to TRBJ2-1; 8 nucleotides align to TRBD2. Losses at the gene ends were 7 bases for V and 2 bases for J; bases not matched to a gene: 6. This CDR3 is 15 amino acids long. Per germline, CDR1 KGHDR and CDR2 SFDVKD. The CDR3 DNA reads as TGTGCCACCAGGGAAGCGGGAGACCCCTACAATGAGCAGTTCTTC. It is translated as CATREAGDPYNEQFF.

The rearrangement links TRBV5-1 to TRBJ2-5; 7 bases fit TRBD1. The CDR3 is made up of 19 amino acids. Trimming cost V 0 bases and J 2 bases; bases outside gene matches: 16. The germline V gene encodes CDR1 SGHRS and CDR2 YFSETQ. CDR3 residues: CASSLVPGRGTAEQETQYF. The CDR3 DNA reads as TGCGCCAGCAGCTTGGTTCCAGGGAGAGGGACAGCCGAGCAAGAGACCCAGTACTTC.